The 21 T cell receptor beta chains presented below share a single source sample, sequenced in a study of CD8 T cells in ankylosing spondylitis. One entry per CDR3 protein results from TCRdb running MiXCR on the 5' RACE reads. The sample records around 180,000 distinct CDR3 sequences, 10% to 15% being singletons. Sequencing used blood, either unsorted or a sorted T cell fraction (not recorded which). The source is a female donor with ankylosing spondylitis or in good health (not recorded which).

This clonotype was counted a few times. The chain recombines TRBV5-1 with TRBJ2-5; D perhaps matches TRBD1 (6 bases). Germline assignment: CDR1 SGHRS and CDR2 YFSETQ. Trimming removed 0 bases from V and 7 bases from J, with 22 bases in between. CDR3 length: 17 amino acids. DNA of the CDR3: TGCGCCAGCAGCTTGGCTCCAACAGGGTTTGGCCTTAGGACCCAGTACTTC. Translating it yields CASSLAPTGFGLRTQYF.

This clonotype was counted only a few times. CDR3 sequence: CASSRTSGSSYNEQFF. The CDR3 bases are TGCGCCAGCAGCCGTACTAGCGGGAGCTCATACAATGAGCAGTTCTTC. The V call is TRBV5-1, the J call TRBJ2-1, with TRBD2 matching over 11 bases. The length of the CDR3 is 16 residues. Germline V lookup: CDR1 SGHRS, CDR2 YFSETQ. The V segment lost 4 bases and the J segment 4 bases; nucleotides outside the gene matches: 7.

This clonotype was counted ten times or more. This chain connects TRBV27 to TRBJ1-4; the D is unclear. V gave up 8 bases and J gave up 4 bases, with 14 bases separating them. Germline V gene data show CDR1 as MNHEY and CDR2 as SMNVEV (reference sequence). The CDR3 loop spans 14 amino acids. CDR3 in amino acids: CASSTFGVNEKLFF. CDR3 nucleotide sequence: TGTGCCAGCTCTACATTCGGGGTTAATGAAAAACTGTTTTTT.

On this clonotype: A read error may explain this, as a much larger clone is one base away. V and J are TRBV6-5 and TRBJ2-5, with D possibly matching TRBD2 (5 bases). Germline V CDR1 and CDR2: MNHEY, SVGAGI. The CDR3 is made up of 12 amino acids. This CDR3 is CACRARGETQYF. The CDR3 DNA sequence: TGTGCCTGCAGAGCCCGGGGAGAGACCCAGTACTTC.

The rearrangement joins TRBV5-1 to TRBJ2-7; 7 bases fit TRBD2. The germline CDR1 and CDR2 sequences are SGHRS and YFSETQ. V gave up 2 bases and J gave up 7 bases; unmatched junction bases: 3. This CDR3 region has 12 residues. This chain's CDR3 is CASSFAGDEQYF. CDR3 DNA sequence: TGCGCCAGCAGCTTTGCGGGAGATGAGCAGTACTTC.

For this clonotype: With a much larger clone just one base away, this may be a read error. The V call is TRBV5-1, the J call TRBJ1-2; tentative D call: TRBD1 (6 bases). Germline V gene sequence: CDR1 SGHRS, CDR2 YFSETQ. The ends were cut back, 4 bases at V and 6 bases at J, with 13 bases in the middle. This CDR3 has 13 amino acids. The CDR3 nucleotides read TGCGCCAGCAGCGTCCGGACAGCCGATGGCTACACCTTC. Amino acid sequence: CASSVRTADGYTF.

This clonotype has a count of ten or more. The chain links TRBV24-1 to TRBJ2-1; TRBD2 matches 10 bases. CDR3 length: 15 residues. From germline, CDR1 is KGHDR and CDR2 SFDVKD. V lost 3 bases, J lost 8 bases, and 6 bases stayed unmatched. The CDR3 is CATSDPSGSGDEQFF. CDR3 sequence (DNA): TGTGCCACCAGTGATCCTAGCGGGAGTGGGGATGAGCAGTTCTTC.

This clonotype showed up just once. A read error may produce the germline difference seen at one junction end. J is TRBJ1-1 and V is TRBV5-1; D not certain. Germline V gene sequence: CDR1 SGHRS, CDR2 YFSETQ. The CDR3 is 17 amino acids. CDR3 loop: CASSPHSGGEVYTEAFF. The CDR3 bases are TGTGCCAGCAGCCCTCATTCCGGAGGAGAGGTCTACACTGAAGCTTTCTTT.

The V and J genes are TRBV5-1 and TRBJ1-1; weak D call: TRBD1 (5 bases). The CDR3 is 17 amino acids. Trimming stripped 4 bases from V and 3 bases from J, with 22 bases between. Germline CDR1 and CDR2: SGHRS and YFSETQ. CDR3 loop: CASSLVHSLEGDTEAFF. The CDR3, as DNA: TGCGCCAGCAGCCTTGTGCACAGCCTCGAAGGGGACACTGAAGCTTTCTTT.

This clonotype was seen repeatedly, ten times or more. This chain joins TRBV12-3 or TRBV12-4 and TRBJ1-5, with 8 bases identical to TRBD1. CDR3 length: 15 amino acids. The ends lost 9 bases at V and 0 bases at J; junction bases unmatched: 7. The CDR3 DNA reads as TGTGCCAGTTCGGCAGGGGGCTTTAGCAATCAGCCCCAGCATTTT. The encoded protein is CASSAGGFSNQPQHF.

This clonotype was seen a few times. The V and J genes are TRBV9 and TRBJ2-7; D perhaps matches TRBD1 (6 bases). Germline CDR1 reads SGDLS; CDR2 reads YYNGEE. V was trimmed by 1 base and J by 2 bases, leaving 13 bases between them. The CDR3 is 15 amino acids. The CDR3 DNA is TGTGCCAGCAGCGTACGCACAGGGATAGCCTACGAGCAGTACTTC. The encoded protein is CASSVRTGIAYEQYF.

This clonotype was seen many times. The J gene is TRBJ2-7, the V gene TRBV20-1; 7 bases map to TRBD1. The junction had 5 bases not matched to a gene; V was cut back by 3 bases and J by 6 bases. CDR3 length equals 12 residues. Germline V gene lookup returns CDR1 DFQATT and CDR2 SNEGSKA (reference sequence). Written as DNA, the CDR3 is TGCAGTGCTAGGGGCGACAGGGTCGAGCAGTACTTC. This codes for CSARGDRVEQYF.

This clonotype appeared a few times. Written as DNA, the CDR3 is TGCGCCAGCAGCTTGCTGGCGAGCGGCTTCTCCTACAATGAGCAGTTCTTC. It yields the protein CASSLLASGFSYNEQFF. The V gene is TRBV5-1, the J gene TRBJ2-1, with D possibly being TRBD2 (5 bases). Germline V gives CDR1 SGHRS, CDR2 YFSETQ. The CDR3 extends over 17 amino acids. V was shortened by 1 base and J by 0 bases, with 14 bases between the two germline ends.

In its sample, this clonotype was seen many times. This chain uses TRBV27 with TRBJ2-2; 9 bases are shared with TRBD2. CDR3 length: 16 residues. Germline assignment: CDR1 MNHEY and CDR2 SMNVEV (reference sequence). Losses at the gene ends were 3 bases for V and 6 bases for J; bases not matched to a gene: 8. The CDR3 is CASSFSGLAGAGELFF. The CDR3 coding sequence is TGTGCCAGCAGTTTTTCGGGACTAGCAGGCGCCGGGGAGCTGTTTTTT.

V and J are TRBV20-1 and TRBJ1-5; D gene unclear. This CDR3 contains 13 residues. Per germline, CDR1 DFQATT and CDR2 SNEGSKA (reference sequence). Trimming shortened V by 0 bases and J by 4 bases, and 7 bases separated the two germline ends. Written as DNA, the CDR3 is TGCAGTGCTAGAGACAGAGAGAATCAGCCCCAGCATTTT. It yields the protein CSARDRENQPQHF.

This clonotype was seen many times. V usage is TRBV12-3 or TRBV12-4 and J usage is TRBJ1-4; no clear D gene. Trimming pared 5 bases from V and 8 bases from J, leaving 9 bases between. CDR3 length: 12 residues. CDR3 in amino acids: CASSRSNEKLFF. As DNA, the CDR3 is TGTGCCAGCAGTCGGTCGAACGAAAAACTGTTTTTT.

This clonotype was recorded a few times. The rearrangement uses TRBV6-5 and TRBJ1-6, with 8 bases lining up with TRBD1. Germline lookup yields CDR1 MNHEY and CDR2 SVGAGI. V was clipped by 2 bases and J by 11 bases; unmatched bases: 5. The CDR3 covers 14 residues. Written as DNA, the CDR3 is TGTGCCAGCAGTTACCCGGACAGGGCGACACCCCTCCACTTT. As protein: CASSYPDRATPLHF.

This clonotype has a handful of counts. CDR3 sequence reads: CASSLGFRDLPGAAKNIQYF. As DNA, the CDR3 is TGTGCCAGCAGCTTAGGATTCCGGGATCTCCCCGGTGCAGCCAAAAACATTCAGTACTTC. This sequence joins TRBV11-1 and TRBJ2-4; possible D gene TRBD2, 5 bases. Germline CDR1 is SGHAT and CDR2 is FQDESV (reference sequence). The V gene lost 1 base and the J gene lost 0 bases, with 22 bases spanning the gap. This CDR3 contains 20 residues.

This clonotype was recorded at least ten times. The CDR3 bases are TGCAGCGTTGGGCAGAACACTGAAGCTTTCTTT. Amino acid sequence: CSVGQNTEAFF. The chain joins TRBV29-1 to TRBJ1-1, with D unresolved. CDR1 is SQVTM, CDR2 ANQGSEA, per germline. The CDR3 spans 11 residues. V was cut by 4 bases and J by 1 base, with 4 bases left in between.

This clonotype was detected only a few times. V is TRBV5-1 and J is TRBJ1-1; possibly TRBD1 for D (5 bases). This CDR3 region has 15 residues. The V and J ends lost 4 bases and 1 base respectively, with 14 bases between them. Germline lookup yields CDR1 SGHRS and CDR2 YFSETQ. The CDR3, as DNA: TGCGCCAGCAGCCCTGGACATTCGGGGAACACTGAAGCTTTCTTT. Translated: CASSPGHSGNTEAFF.

This clonotype was counted ten times or more. The V call is TRBV29-1, the J call TRBJ2-5; D gene unclear. Between the trimmed V and J ends, which lost 4 bases and 1 base, there was a span of 10 bases. Germline V gene lookup returns CDR1 SQVTM and CDR2 ANQGSEA. The CDR3 loop spans 13 amino acids. The CDR3 is CSVVPAPQETQYF. DNA of the CDR3: TGCAGCGTTGTTCCCGCTCCCCAAGAGACCCAGTACTTC.